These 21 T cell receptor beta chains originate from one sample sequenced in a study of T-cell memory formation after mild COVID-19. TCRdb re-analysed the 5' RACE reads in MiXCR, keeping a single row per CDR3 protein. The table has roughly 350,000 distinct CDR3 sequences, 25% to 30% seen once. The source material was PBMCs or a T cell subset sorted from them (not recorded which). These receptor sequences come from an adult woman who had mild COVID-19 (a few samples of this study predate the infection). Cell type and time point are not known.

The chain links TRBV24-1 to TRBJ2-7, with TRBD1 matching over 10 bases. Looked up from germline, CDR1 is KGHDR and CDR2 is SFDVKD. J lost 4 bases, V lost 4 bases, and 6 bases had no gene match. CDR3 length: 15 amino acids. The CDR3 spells CATSDVTGGIYEQYF. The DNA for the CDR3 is TGTGCCACCAGTGACGTGACAGGGGGCATTTACGAGCAGTACTTC.

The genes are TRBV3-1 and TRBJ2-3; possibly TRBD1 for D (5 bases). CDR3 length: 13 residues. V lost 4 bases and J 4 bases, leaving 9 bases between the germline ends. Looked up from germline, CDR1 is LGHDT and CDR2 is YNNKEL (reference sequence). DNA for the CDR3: TGTGCCAGCAGCCCCAGGGTAGCAGATACGCAGTATTTT. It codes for CASSPRVADTQYF.

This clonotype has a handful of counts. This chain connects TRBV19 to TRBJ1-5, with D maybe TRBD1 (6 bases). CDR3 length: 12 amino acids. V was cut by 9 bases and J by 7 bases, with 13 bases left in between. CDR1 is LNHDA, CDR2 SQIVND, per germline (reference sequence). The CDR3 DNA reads TGTGCCAGCACAGGGTCAGGGCAGCCCCAGCATTTT. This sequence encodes CASTGSGQPQHF.

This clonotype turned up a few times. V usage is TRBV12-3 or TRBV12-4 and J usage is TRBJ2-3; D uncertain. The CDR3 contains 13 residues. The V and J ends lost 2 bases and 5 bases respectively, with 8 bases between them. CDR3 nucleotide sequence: TGTGCCAGCAGTTTACATCGGGTAGATACGCAGTATTTT. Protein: CASSLHRVDTQYF.

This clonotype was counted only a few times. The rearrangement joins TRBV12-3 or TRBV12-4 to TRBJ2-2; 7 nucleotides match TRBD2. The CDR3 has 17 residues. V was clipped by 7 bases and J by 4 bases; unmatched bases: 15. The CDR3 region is CASTLSGSGDGTGELFF. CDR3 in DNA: TGTGCCAGCACATTGTCAGGCAGCGGGGATGGCACCGGGGAGCTGTTTTTT.

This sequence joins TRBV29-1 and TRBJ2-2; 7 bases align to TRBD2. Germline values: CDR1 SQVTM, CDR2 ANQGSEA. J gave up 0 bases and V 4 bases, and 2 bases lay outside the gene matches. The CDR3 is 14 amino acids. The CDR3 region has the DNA TGCAGCGTTGTTGCGGGAGCGAACACCGGGGAGCTGTTTTTT. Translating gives CSVVAGANTGELFF.

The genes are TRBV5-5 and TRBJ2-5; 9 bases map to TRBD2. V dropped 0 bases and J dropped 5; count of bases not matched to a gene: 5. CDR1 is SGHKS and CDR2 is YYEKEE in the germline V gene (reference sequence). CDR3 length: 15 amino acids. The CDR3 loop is CASSLERLAGETQYF. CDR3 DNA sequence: TGTGCCAGCAGCTTGGAGCGGCTAGCGGGGGAGACCCAGTACTTC.

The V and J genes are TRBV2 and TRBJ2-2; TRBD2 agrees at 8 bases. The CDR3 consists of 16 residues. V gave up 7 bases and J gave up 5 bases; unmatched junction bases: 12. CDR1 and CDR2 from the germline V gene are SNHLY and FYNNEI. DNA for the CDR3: TGTGCCAGCACCAAGACTACCAGCGGGAGTACCGGGGAGCTGTTTTTT. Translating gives CASTKTTSGSTGELFF.

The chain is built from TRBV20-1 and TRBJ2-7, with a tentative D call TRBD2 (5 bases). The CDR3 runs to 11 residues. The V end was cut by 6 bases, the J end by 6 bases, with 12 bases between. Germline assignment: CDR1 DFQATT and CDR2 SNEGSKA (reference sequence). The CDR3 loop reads CSASDGIEQYF. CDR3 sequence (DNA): TGCAGTGCCTCTGACGGGATCGAGCAGTACTTC.

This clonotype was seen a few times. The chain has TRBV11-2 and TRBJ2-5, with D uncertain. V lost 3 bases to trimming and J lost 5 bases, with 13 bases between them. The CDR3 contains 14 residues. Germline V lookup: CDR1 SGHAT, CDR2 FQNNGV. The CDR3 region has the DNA TGTGCCAGCAGCTTGGGCGACTGGGTCGAGACCCAGTACTTC. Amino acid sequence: CASSLGDWVETQYF.

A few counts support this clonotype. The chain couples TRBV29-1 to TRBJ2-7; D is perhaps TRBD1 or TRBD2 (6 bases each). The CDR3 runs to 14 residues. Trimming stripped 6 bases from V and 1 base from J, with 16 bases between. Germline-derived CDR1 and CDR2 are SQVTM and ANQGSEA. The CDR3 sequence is CSVLWGAKSYEQYF. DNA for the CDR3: TGCAGCGTGTTGTGGGGGGCTAAATCCTACGAGCAGTACTTC.

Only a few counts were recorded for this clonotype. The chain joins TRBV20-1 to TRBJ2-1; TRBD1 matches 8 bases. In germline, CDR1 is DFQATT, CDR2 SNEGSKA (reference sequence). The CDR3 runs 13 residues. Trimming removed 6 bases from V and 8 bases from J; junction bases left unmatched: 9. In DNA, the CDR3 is TGCAGTGCGGCTCGACAGGGGTGGGATGAGCAGTTCTTC. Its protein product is CSAARQGWDEQFF.

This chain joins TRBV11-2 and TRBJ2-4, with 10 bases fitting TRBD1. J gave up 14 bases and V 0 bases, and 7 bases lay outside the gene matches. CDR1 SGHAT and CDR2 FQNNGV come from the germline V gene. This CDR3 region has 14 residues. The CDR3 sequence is CASSLEGTGAGEYF. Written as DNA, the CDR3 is TGTGCCAGCAGCTTAGAGGGGACAGGGGCCGGGGAGTACTTC.

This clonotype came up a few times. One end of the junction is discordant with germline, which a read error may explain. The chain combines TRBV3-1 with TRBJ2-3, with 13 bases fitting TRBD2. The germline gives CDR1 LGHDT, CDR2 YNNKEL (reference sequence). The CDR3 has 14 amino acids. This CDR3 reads CASSQVLAGGPFRF. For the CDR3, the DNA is TGTGCCAGCAGCCAAGTACTAGCGGGAGGGCCGTTCAGGTTT.

CDR3 region: CASRFNYRSNYGYTF. DNA for the CDR3: TGCGCCAGCAGATTCAACTACAGGAGTAACTATGGCTACACCTTC. This rearrangement joins TRBV5-1 to TRBJ1-2, with D tentatively TRBD1 (5 bases). Germline CDR1 SGHRS, CDR2 YFSETQ. The CDR3 is made up of 15 amino acids. V was clipped by 5 bases and J by 1 base, with 15 bases between them.

CDR3 amino acids: CASSQVQGGGEKLFF. The CDR3 DNA is TGTGCCAGCAGCCAAGTTCAGGGGGGGGGTGAAAAACTGTTTTTT. This chain joins TRBV3-1 and TRBJ1-4, with 7 bases matching TRBD1. After removal of 1 base from V and 7 bases from J, the junction contained 6 bases not matched to a gene. This CDR3 is 15 amino acids long. Germline CDR1 reads LGHDT; CDR2 reads YNNKEL (reference sequence).

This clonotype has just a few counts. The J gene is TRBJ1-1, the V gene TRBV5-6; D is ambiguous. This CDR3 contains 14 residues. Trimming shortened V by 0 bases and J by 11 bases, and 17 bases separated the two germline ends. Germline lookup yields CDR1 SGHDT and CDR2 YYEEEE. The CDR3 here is CASSLEGSPIGAFF. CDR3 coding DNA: TGTGCCAGCAGCTTGGAGGGCTCTCCAATCGGGGCTTTCTTT.

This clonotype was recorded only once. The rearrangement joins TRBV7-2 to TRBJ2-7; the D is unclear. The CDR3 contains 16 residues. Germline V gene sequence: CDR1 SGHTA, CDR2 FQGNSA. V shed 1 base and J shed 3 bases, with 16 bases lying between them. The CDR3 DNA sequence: TGTGCCAGCAGCTTAGAGGGCCTCCCGCACAGCTACGAGCAGTACTTC. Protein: CASSLEGLPHSYEQYF.

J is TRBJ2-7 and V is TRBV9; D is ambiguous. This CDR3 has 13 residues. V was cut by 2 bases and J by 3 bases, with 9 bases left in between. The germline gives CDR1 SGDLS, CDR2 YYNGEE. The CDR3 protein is CASSVGNHYEQYF. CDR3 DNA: TGTGCCAGCAGCGTCGGTAATCACTACGAGCAGTACTTC. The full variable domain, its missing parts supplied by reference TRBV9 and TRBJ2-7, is DSGVTQTPKHLITATGQRVTLRCSPRSGDLSVYWYQQSLDQGLQFLIQYYNGEERAKGNILERFSAQQFPDLHSELNLSSLELGDSALYFCASSVGNHYEQYFGPGTRLTVT.

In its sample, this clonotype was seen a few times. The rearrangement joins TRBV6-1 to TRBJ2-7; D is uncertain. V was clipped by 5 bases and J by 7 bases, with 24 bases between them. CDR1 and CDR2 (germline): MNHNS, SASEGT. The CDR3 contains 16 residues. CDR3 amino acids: CASSNWARNVLGEQYF. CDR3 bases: TGTGCCAGCAGTAACTGGGCCAGGAACGTATTGGGGGAGCAGTACTTC.

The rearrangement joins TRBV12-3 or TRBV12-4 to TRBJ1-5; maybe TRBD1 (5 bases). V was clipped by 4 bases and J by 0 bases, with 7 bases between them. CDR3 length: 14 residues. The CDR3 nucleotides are TGTGCCAGCAGTTCCAGGGATAGCAATCAGCCCCAGCATTTT. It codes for CASSSRDSNQPQHF.